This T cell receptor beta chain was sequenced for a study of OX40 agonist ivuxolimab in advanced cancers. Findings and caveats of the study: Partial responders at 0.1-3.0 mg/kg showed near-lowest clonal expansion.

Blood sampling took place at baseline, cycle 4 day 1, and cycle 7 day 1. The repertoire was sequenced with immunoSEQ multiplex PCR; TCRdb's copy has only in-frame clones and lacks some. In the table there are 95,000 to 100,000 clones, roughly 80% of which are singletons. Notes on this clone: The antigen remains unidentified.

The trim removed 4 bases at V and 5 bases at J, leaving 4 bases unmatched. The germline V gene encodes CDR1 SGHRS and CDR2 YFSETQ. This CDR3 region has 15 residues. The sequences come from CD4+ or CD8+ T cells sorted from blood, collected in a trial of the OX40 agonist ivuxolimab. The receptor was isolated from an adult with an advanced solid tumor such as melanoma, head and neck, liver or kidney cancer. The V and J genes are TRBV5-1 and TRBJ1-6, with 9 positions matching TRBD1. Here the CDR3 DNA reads TGCGCCAGCAGCCCCCGGACAGGGGATAATTCACCCCTCCACTTT. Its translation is CASSPRTGDNSPLHF.